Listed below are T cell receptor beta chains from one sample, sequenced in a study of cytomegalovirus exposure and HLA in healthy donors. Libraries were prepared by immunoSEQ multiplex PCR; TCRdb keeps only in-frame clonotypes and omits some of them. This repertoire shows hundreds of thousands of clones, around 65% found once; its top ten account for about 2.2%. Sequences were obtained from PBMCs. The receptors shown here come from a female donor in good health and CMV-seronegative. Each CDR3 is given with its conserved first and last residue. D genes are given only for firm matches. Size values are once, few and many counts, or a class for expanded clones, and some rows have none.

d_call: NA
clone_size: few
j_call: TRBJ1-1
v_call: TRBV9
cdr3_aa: CASSVGGDTEAFF
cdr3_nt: TGTGCCAGCAGCGTAGGGGGGGACACTGAAGCTTTCTTT

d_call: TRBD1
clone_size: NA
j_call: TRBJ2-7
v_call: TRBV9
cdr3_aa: CASSVGQGRVEEQYF
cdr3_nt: TGTGCCAGCAGCGTAGGACAGGGAAGAGTGGAGGAGCAGTACTTC

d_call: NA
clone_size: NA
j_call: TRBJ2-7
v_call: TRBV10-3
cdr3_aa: CAIRGEGVYEQYF
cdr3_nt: TGTGCCATCAGAGGGGAAGGGGTTTACGAGCAGTACTTC

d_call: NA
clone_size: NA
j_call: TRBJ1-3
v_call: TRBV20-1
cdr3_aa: CSAGQGNTIYF
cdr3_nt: TGCAGTGCGGGACAAGGAAACACCATATATTTT

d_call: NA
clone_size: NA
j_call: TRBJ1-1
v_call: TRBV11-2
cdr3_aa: CASSLGLREGDTEAFF
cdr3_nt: TGTGCCAGCAGCTTAGGACTCAGGGAGGGAGACACTGAAGCTTTCTTT

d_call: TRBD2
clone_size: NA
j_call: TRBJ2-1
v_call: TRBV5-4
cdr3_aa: CASSSYGGRDEQFF
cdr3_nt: TGTGCCAGCAGCTCGTACGGGGGGAGGGATGAGCAGTTCTTC

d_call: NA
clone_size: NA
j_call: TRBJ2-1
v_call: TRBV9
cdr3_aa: CASSVPPGLPLNEQFF
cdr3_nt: TGTGCCAGCAGCGTGCCTCCGGGACTGCCCCTTAATGAGCAGTTCTTC

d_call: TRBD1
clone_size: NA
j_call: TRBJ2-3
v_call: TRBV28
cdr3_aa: CASSPTGARDTQYF
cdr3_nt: TGTGCCAGCAGTCCTACAGGGGCGAGGGATACGCAGTATTTT

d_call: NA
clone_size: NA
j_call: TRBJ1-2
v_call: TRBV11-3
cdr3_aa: CASSLDLGGSGYTF
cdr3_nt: TGTGCCAGCAGCTTAGATCTCGGGGGAAGTGGCTACACCTTC

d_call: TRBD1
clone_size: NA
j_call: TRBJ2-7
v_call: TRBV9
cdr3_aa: CASSVATGGEQYF
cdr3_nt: TGTGCCAGCAGCGTAGCTACAGGGGGCGAGCAGTACTTC

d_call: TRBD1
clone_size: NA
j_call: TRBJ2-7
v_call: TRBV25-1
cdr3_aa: CASSGTYLAGTGEKQYF
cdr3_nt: TGTGCCAGCAGTGGAACATACTTAGCGGGGACAGGGGAGAAGCAGTACTTC

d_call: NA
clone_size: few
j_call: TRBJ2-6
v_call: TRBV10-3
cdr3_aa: CAISESRSSGANVLTF
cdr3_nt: TGTGCCATCAGTGAGTCTAGGAGCTCTGGGGCCAACGTCCTGACTTTC

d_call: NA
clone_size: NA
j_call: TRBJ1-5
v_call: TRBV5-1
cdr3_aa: CASSLETGNQPQHF
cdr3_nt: TGCGCCAGCAGCCTCGAGACAGGTAATCAGCCCCAGCATTTT

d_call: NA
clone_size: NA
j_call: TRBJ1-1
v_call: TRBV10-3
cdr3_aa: CAIRQPNTEAFF
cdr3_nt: TGTGCCATCAGACAGCCGAACACTGAAGCTTTCTTT

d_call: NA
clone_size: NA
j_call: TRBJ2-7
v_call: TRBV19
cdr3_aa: CASSTTLYPGYEQYF
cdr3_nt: TGTGCCAGTAGTACCACCCTTTACCCAGGCTACGAGCAGTACTTC

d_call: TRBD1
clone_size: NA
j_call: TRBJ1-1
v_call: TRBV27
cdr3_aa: CASSFMGTGKGEAFF
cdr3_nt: TGTGCCAGCAGTTTCATGGGGACAGGGAAGGGTGAAGCTTTCTTT

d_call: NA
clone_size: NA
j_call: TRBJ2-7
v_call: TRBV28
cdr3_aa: CASTTTRGGGEQYF
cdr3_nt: TGTGCCAGCACCACTACCCGAGGGGGGGGCGAGCAGTACTTC

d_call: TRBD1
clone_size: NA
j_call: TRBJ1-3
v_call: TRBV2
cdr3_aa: CASSGQGSSGNTIYF
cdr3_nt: TGTGCCAGCAGTGGACAGGGGAGCTCTGGAAACACCATATATTTT